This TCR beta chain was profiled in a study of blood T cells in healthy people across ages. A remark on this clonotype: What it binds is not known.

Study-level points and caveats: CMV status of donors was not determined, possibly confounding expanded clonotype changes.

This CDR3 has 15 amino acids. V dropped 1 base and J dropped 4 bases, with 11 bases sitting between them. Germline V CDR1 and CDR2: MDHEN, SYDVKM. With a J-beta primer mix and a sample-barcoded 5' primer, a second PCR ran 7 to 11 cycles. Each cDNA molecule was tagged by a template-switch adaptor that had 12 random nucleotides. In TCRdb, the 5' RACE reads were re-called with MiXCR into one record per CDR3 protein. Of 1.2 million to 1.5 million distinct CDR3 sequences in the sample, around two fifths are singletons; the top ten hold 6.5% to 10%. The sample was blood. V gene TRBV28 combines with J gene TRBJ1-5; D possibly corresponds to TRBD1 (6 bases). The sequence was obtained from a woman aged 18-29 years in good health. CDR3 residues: CASSLFQGNNQPQHF. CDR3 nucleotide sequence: TGTGCCAGCAGTTTATTCCAGGGGAATAATCAGCCCCAGCATTTT.